Reported below is one TCR beta chain. Antigen specificity is unknown. The data stem from a study of blood T cells in healthy people across ages. The study's findings and limits: Age brought a roughly linear fall in TCR beta diversity measured per million T cells. For the donors, CMV status was unknown and possibly confounded expanded clonotype changes.

A second PCR of about 7 to 12 cycles used a sample-barcoded 5' primer and a J-beta primer mix. Each CDR3 protein is one row after TCRdb ran MiXCR on the 5' RACE reads. The sample records hundreds of thousands of distinct CDR3 sequences, around 30% being singletons. The authors drew 8 to 10 milliliters of peripheral blood from each donor. In germline, CDR1 is SGHTA, CDR2 FQGNSA. V was cut by 5 bases and J by 7 bases, with 20 bases left in between. This CDR3 contains 15 residues. This receptor was taken from a woman in her sixties or seventies in good health. This chain links TRBV7-2 with TRBJ2-5, with D possibly TRBD2 on 5 matching bases. Sequenced sample: blood. The CDR3 sequence: CASSPPRGVAGTQYF. The CDR3 DNA sequence: TGTGCCAGCAGCCCCCCCCGGGGTGTCGCGGGGACCCAGTACTTC.